What follows are 26 T cell receptor beta chains derived from one specimen sequenced in a study of regulatory T cells in long-lasting Graves disease. Combining iRepertoire HTBI primers with Arm-PCR of CDR3 regions, the authors built TCR beta libraries. A single record per CDR3 protein comes from TCRdb applying MiXCR to the multiplex PCR reads. The table shows roughly 470,000 distinct CDR3 sequences, with more than 20% occurring only once. The time point is: persistent/refractory GD, antithyroid drugs over 5 years with positive TRAb. Extracted RNA from PBMCs served as the source of the TCR library. The sequencing used peripheral blood mononuclear cells (PBMCs), collected when the disease was refractory, from a patient treated with antithyroid drugs. The receptors originated from a female donor with Graves disease.

This clonotype was seen a handful of times. This sequence joins TRBV27 and TRBJ2-7, with D perhaps TRBD1 (5 bases). The CDR3 has 12 residues. The V end was cut by 4 bases, the J end by 11 bases, with 15 bases between. Germline V lookup: CDR1 MNHEY, CDR2 SMNVEV (reference sequence). In DNA, the CDR3 is TGTGCCAGCAGTTCTTCAGGAAAGACAGAGTACTTC. Its protein product is CASSSSGKTEYF.

This clonotype was seen many times. The rearrangement joins TRBV28 to TRBJ1-4, with a possible D match to TRBD1 (5 bases). CDR1 is MDHEN, CDR2 SYDVKM, per germline. This CDR3 contains 15 residues. V dropped 6 bases and J dropped 3 bases, with 14 bases sitting between them. This CDR3 is CASSLGGTANEKLFF. The CDR3 region has the DNA TGTGCCAGCAGCCTTGGGGGGACGGCTAATGAAAAACTGTTTTTT.

At least ten counts were recorded for this clonotype. The rearrangement joins TRBV7-8 to TRBJ2-3; D perhaps matches TRBD2 (5 bases). Trimming removed 5 bases at V and 2 bases at J, with 14 bases between. The CDR3 totals 15 residues. Germline CDR1 is SGHVS and CDR2 is FQNEAQ. CDR3 sequence: CASSLGGFSTDTQYF. The CDR3 DNA reads as TGTGCCAGCAGCCTCGGCGGGTTTTCCACAGATACGCAGTATTTT. The variable domain in full, with the rest retrieved from reference TRBV7-8 and TRBJ2-3, is GAGVSQSPRYKVAKRGQDVALRCDPISGHVSLFWYQQALGQGPEFLTYFQNEAQLDKSGLPSDRFFAERPEGSVSTLKIQRTQQEDSAVYLCASSLGGFSTDTQYFGPGTRLTVL.

There are many counts of this clonotype. V usage is TRBV10-3 and J usage is TRBJ2-7, with no clear D. V lost 3 bases, J lost 7 bases, and 10 bases lay in between. The CDR3 has 12 residues. In germline, CDR1 is ENHRY, CDR2 SYGVKD. CDR3 DNA sequence: TGTGCCATCAGTGATTCCCGGTTGGAGCAGTACTTC. Translated, it gives CAISDSRLEQYF.

This rearrangement joins TRBV28 to TRBJ2-3; D possibly corresponds to TRBD2 (7 bases). V was trimmed by 9 bases and J by 3 bases, leaving 25 bases between them. Per the germline V gene, CDR1 is MDHEN and CDR2 is SYDVKM. This CDR3 comprises 17 residues. The chain's CDR3 is CASCPWGLAGVTDTQYF. The CDR3 coding sequence is TGTGCCAGTTGCCCCTGGGGGCTGGCGGGAGTAACAGATACGCAGTATTTT.

The table lists this clonotype with a few counts. V is TRBV7-9 and J is TRBJ2-2; D possibly matches TRBD1 or TRBD2 (5 bases each). Trimming stripped 5 bases from V and 3 bases from J, with 25 bases between. Looked up from germline, CDR1 is SEHNR and CDR2 is FQNEAQ (reference sequence). The length of the CDR3 is 19 residues. CDR3 sequence (DNA): TGTGCCAGCAGCAAGAGCCGGGACCCCAGGGTTGCCGACACCGGGGAGCTGTTTTTT. It translates to CASSKSRDPRVADTGELFF.

The chain has TRBV20-1 and TRBJ2-1; the D is unclear. V was clipped by 0 bases and J by 0 bases, with 12 bases between them. Germline-derived CDR1 and CDR2 are DFQATT and SNEGSKA (reference sequence). This CDR3 has 16 residues. CDR3 amino acids: CSARDPGSASYNEQFF. The CDR3 DNA follows: TGCAGTGCTAGAGATCCAGGCTCGGCCTCCTACAATGAGCAGTTCTTC.

This clonotype was picked up many times. The chain combines TRBV2 with TRBJ2-5; unclear D gene. CDR1 is SNHLY, CDR2 FYNNEI, per germline. V lost 4 bases to trimming and J lost 4 bases, with 10 bases between them. The CDR3 has 13 amino acids. The CDR3 DNA sequence: TGTGCCAGCAGTGTAGGAGAAAGAGAGACCCAGTACTTC. Translation: CASSVGERETQYF.

In its sample, this clonotype was seen a few times. The chain's CDR3 is CAINDRGLGEQYF. The CDR3 DNA follows: TGTGCCATCAACGACAGGGGGCTGGGAGAGCAGTACTTC. The V and J genes are TRBV10-3 and TRBJ2-7, with 10 bases matching TRBD1. Trimming cost V 7 bases and J 7 bases; bases outside gene matches: 7. Germline CDR1 ENHRY, CDR2 SYGVKD. The CDR3 sequence is 13 residues long.

The V call is TRBV30, the J call TRBJ1-2; no clear D gene. The V gene's germline CDR1 is GTSNPN and CDR2 SVGIG (reference sequence). This CDR3 is 14 amino acids long. V lost 3 bases to trimming and J lost 0 bases, with 11 bases between them. CDR3 sequence: CAWRLPLANYGYTF. The CDR3 DNA is TGTGCCTGGAGATTACCCCTAGCTAACTATGGCTACACCTTC. The full variable domain, in which reference TRBV30 and TRBJ1-2 provide the parts outside the CDR3, is SQTIHQWPATLVQPVGSPLSLECTVEGTSNPNLYWYRQAAGRGLQLLFYSVGIGQISSEVPQNLSASRPQDRQFILSSKKLLLSDSGFYLCAWRLPLANYGYTFGSGTRLTVV.

This clonotype was counted between two and nine times. This chain joins TRBV6-1 and TRBJ1-5; D is undetermined. CDR1 is MNHNS and CDR2 is SASEGT in the germline V gene. V gave up 6 bases and J gave up 0 bases, with 9 bases separating them. The CDR3 totals 14 residues. The CDR3 region has the DNA TGTGCCAGCAGGGATACGGCTAGCAATCAGCCCCAGCATTTT. Translated: CASRDTASNQPQHF.

This clonotype was recorded a few times. The chain has TRBV18 and TRBJ1-1; no clear D. Deletions cut 1 base from V and 4 bases from J, with 7 bases between. The CDR3 extends over 13 amino acids. In germline, CDR1 is KGHSH, CDR2 LQKENI. CDR3 DNA sequence: TGTGCCAGCTCACCACGAGATTTCACTGAAGCTTTCTTT. This codes for CASSPRDFTEAFF.

Of note for this clonotype: This clone may be a read error of a much larger clone one base away. The rearrangement joins TRBV4-1 to TRBJ2-2; TRBD2 is a possible D gene (5 bases). The V gene's germline CDR1 is MGHRA and CDR2 YSYEKL. CDR3 length: 18 residues. The V end was cut by 1 base, the J end by 1 base, with 16 bases between. CDR3 sequence reads: CASSQGTGALVNTGELFF. CDR3 bases: TGCGCCAGCAGCCAAGGGACTGGCGCCCTAGTGAACACCGGGGAGCTGTTTTTT.

This clonotype was detected once. V and J are TRBV7-2 and TRBJ2-1, with no clear D. The V end lost 5 bases, the J end lost 0 bases, and 11 bases lay between the germline ends. Germline CDR1 SGHTA, CDR2 FQGNSA. The CDR3 has 15 residues. CDR3 residues: CASSPGVSSYNEQFF. Here the CDR3 DNA reads TGTGCCAGCAGCCCCGGAGTAAGCTCCTACAATGAGCAGTTCTTC.

This clonotype was seen ten or more times. This sequence joins TRBV6-5 and TRBJ2-5; 7 bases line up with TRBD1. This CDR3 is 18 amino acids long. Per the germline V gene, CDR1 is MNHEY and CDR2 is SVGAGI. The V and J ends lost 0 bases and 2 bases, in that order; junction bases with no gene match: 12. CDR3 residues: CASSYSGPRDSIQETQYF. The CDR3 DNA follows: TGTGCCAGCAGTTACTCGGGACCACGGGACAGCATACAAGAGACCCAGTACTTC.

This clonotype was found a few times. The chain couples TRBV7-9 to TRBJ1-5; a possible D gene is TRBD1 (5 bases). The CDR3 totals 14 residues. V gave up 5 bases and J gave up 2 bases, with 10 bases separating them. The germline V gene has CDR1 SEHNR and CDR2 FQNEAQ (reference sequence). The CDR3 nucleotides read TGTGCCAGCAGCCAGTCGGGGGGCAATCAGCCCCAGCATTTT. This translates into CASSQSGGNQPQHF.

This clonotype was seen many times. This chain uses TRBV27 with TRBJ1-1; D remains unclear. Looked up from germline, CDR1 is MNHEY and CDR2 is SMNVEV (reference sequence). The CDR3 loop spans 13 amino acids. Trimming removed 6 bases from V and 1 base from J, with 9 bases in between. This CDR3 reads CASRSRPNTEAFF. The CDR3 nucleotides are TGTGCCAGCAGATCCCGACCGAACACTGAAGCTTTCTTT.

The gene calls are TRBV6-1 and TRBJ1-1; D remains unclear. Between the trimmed V and J ends, which lost 6 bases and 4 bases, there was a span of 9 bases. CDR3 length equals 12 residues. CDR1 and CDR2 (germline): MNHNS, SASEGT. In nucleotides, the CDR3 is TGTGCCAGCAGAAGACAACTCACTGAAGCTTTCTTT. Translation gives CASRRQLTEAFF.

This clonotype was detected ten times or more. The chain has TRBV12-3 or TRBV12-4 and TRBJ2-6, with no clear D. The CDR3 has 15 residues. Trimming left V 7 bases short and J 0 bases short, with 10 bases between. The CDR3 DNA reads TGTGCCAGCAACTTTAGGGACTCTGGGGCCAACGTCCTGACTTTC. Encoded protein: CASNFRDSGANVLTF.

This clonotype appeared many times. The chain carries TRBV18 and TRBJ2-4, with TRBD2 as a possible D gene (6 bases). CDR1 and CDR2 from the germline V gene are KGHSH and LQKENI. CDR3 size: 14 residues. Trimming cost V 0 bases and J 8 bases, with 11 bases left between them. The CDR3 spells CASSPPPGADIQYF. The DNA for the CDR3 is TGTGCCAGCTCACCACCCCCGGGAGCGGACATTCAGTACTTC.

In this sample, this clonotype turned up many times. V is TRBV27 and J is TRBJ2-7, with 7 nucleotides matching TRBD1. Germline trimming cut 3 bases from V and 2 bases from J; bases unmatched to any gene: 4. Germline V lookup: CDR1 MNHEY, CDR2 SMNVEV (reference sequence). The CDR3 loop spans 14 amino acids. This CDR3 reads CASSFETGPYEQYF. The CDR3 nucleotides are TGTGCCAGCAGTTTCGAGACAGGGCCCTACGAGCAGTACTTC.

At least ten counts were recorded for this clonotype. This chain links TRBV29-1 with TRBJ1-1, with D possibly matching TRBD1 (6 bases). Germline assignment: CDR1 SQVTM and CDR2 ANQGSEA. The V end was cut by 6 bases, the J end by 1 base, with 15 bases between. The CDR3 is 14 residues long. CDR3 sequence reads: CSVRGLRGNTEAFF. The CDR3 coding sequence is TGCAGCGTCAGGGGCCTCCGCGGGAACACTGAAGCTTTCTTT.

J is TRBJ2-1 and V is TRBV11-2; D unresolved. CDR1 and CDR2 (germline): SGHAT, FQNNGV. This CDR3 spans 14 amino acids. Trimming pared 5 bases from V and 2 bases from J, leaving 10 bases between. The CDR3 reads CASSPVRTYNEQFF. The CDR3 DNA follows: TGTGCCAGCAGCCCGGTGAGGACCTACAATGAGCAGTTCTTC.

The chain joins TRBV30 to TRBJ1-1, with D possibly TRBD1 on 6 matching bases. Germline V lookup: CDR1 GTSNPN, CDR2 SVGIG (reference sequence). The V end lost 0 bases, the J end lost 5 bases, and 10 bases lay between the germline ends. This CDR3 comprises 13 residues. The CDR3 bases are TGTGCCTGGAGTGTACAGGGTAGGACTGAAGCTTTCTTT. Amino acid sequence: CAWSVQGRTEAFF.

This clonotype was observed many times. The chain carries TRBV6-1 and TRBJ2-7, with TRBD2 as a possible D gene (6 bases). The CDR3 sequence is 15 residues long. Trimming removed 7 bases from V and 5 bases from J, with 21 bases in between. Germline CDR1 reads MNHNS; CDR2 reads SASEGT. CDR3 in amino acids: CASTHRGGAGHEQYF. CDR3 nucleotides: TGTGCCAGCACCCACCGTGGAGGGGCGGGCCACGAGCAGTACTTC.

On this clonotype: A clone one base away is much larger, so this may be a read error. The V and J genes are TRBV11-2 and TRBJ1-1, with no clear D. There are 16 residues in the CDR3. Germline CDR1 and CDR2: SGHAT and FQNNGV. In DNA, the CDR3 is TGTGCCAGCAGCTTTTCGGTCTCCCCTATGAACACTGAAGCTTCCTTT. As protein: CASSFSVSPMNTEASF.